The next 22 T cell receptor beta chains were all read from a single sample in a study of CD8 T cells in ankylosing spondylitis. TCRdb re-called the 5' RACE reads through MiXCR, storing one row per CDR3 protein. This sample has 300,000 to 400,000 distinct CDR3 sequences, with approximately 20% found just once. General study points: A motif of fewer than ten highly homologous TCR beta variants was seen as apparently characteristic of ankylosing spondylitis blood.

These TCRs are of unknown antigen specificity. Sequenced sample: blood, either unsorted or a sorted T cell fraction (not recorded which). The source is a male donor with ankylosing spondylitis.

The rearrangement uses TRBV5-1 and TRBJ2-7; 14 bases are a match to TRBD2. V trimming: 4 bases; J trimming: 0 bases; junction bases outside the gene matches: 9. The CDR3 extends over 18 amino acids. The germline V gene has CDR1 SGHRS and CDR2 YFSETQ. CDR3: CASSRGLAGGQISYEQYF. The CDR3 nucleotides are TGCGCCAGCAGCCGCGGACTAGCGGGAGGCCAAATCTCCTACGAGCAGTACTTC.

The J gene is TRBJ2-7, the V gene TRBV12-3 or TRBV12-4; 9 bases are a match to TRBD2. J lost 5 bases, V lost 5 bases, and 10 bases had no gene match. The CDR3 sequence is 15 residues long. CDR3 bases: TGTGCCAGCAGTCCTCGGCTAGCGGGACTCGACGAGCAGTACTTC. Amino acids: CASSPRLAGLDEQYF.

This rearrangement joins TRBV11-2 to TRBJ2-3, with 10 bases lining up with TRBD2. There are 17 residues in the CDR3. Germline CDR1 and CDR2: SGHAT and FQNNGV. After removal of 0 bases from V and 3 bases from J, the junction contained 6 bases not matched to a gene. DNA of the CDR3: TGTGCCAGCAGCTTAGATTGGACTAGCGGAGTAACAGATACGCAGTATTTT. Amino acids: CASSLDWTSGVTDTQYF. Drawing the rest from reference TRBV11-2 and TRBJ2-3, the complete variable domain is EAGVAQSPRYKIIEKRQSVAFWCNPISGHATLYWYQQILGQGPKLLIQFQNNGVVDDSQLPKDRFSAERLKGVDSTLKIQPAKLEDSAVYLCASSLDWTSGVTDTQYFGPGTRLTVL.

The chain uses TRBV29-1 and TRBJ2-3; D is perhaps TRBD1 (5 bases). Trimming removed 5 bases at V and 0 bases at J, with 18 bases between. Germline lookup yields CDR1 SQVTM and CDR2 ANQGSEA. The CDR3 extends over 16 amino acids. CDR3 coding DNA: TGCAGCGTTACTCCTTCCAGGGAAGCTAGCACAGATACGCAGTATTTT. Encoded protein: CSVTPSREASTDTQYF.

The chain uses TRBV20-1 and TRBJ2-7; TRBD1 matches at 7 bases. The V segment lost 1 base and the J segment 3 bases; nucleotides outside the gene matches: 3. The CDR3 totals 13 residues. Germline CDR1 DFQATT, CDR2 SNEGSKA (reference sequence). CDR3 amino acids: CSARATGNYEQYF. CDR3 coding DNA: TGCAGTGCTAGAGCGACAGGGAACTACGAGCAGTACTTC.

In this sample, this clonotype turned up a few times. The chain recombines TRBV12-3 or TRBV12-4 with TRBJ2-7; TRBD2 matches 11 bases. V lost 6 bases and J lost 2; bases outside the gene matches: 6. The CDR3 runs to 15 residues. The CDR3 sequence is CASRTGLAEAYEQYF. The CDR3 region has the DNA TGTGCCAGCAGAACGGGACTAGCGGAGGCCTACGAGCAGTACTTC.

In its sample, this clonotype was seen a few times. This chain joins TRBV7-2 and TRBJ2-7; D ambiguous. Germline CDR1 and CDR2: SGHTA and FQGNSA. V shed 8 bases and J shed 0 bases, with 14 bases lying between them. The CDR3 has 14 residues. CDR3 bases: TGTGCCAGCTTGTTAGCCGTCAGCTCCTACGAGCAGTACTTC. The encoded protein is CASLLAVSSYEQYF. The variable domain in full, completed from reference TRBV7-2 and TRBJ2-7, reads GAGVSQSPSNKVTEKGKDVELRCDPISGHTALYWYRQSLGQGLEFLIYFQGNSAPDKSGLPSDRFSAERTGGSVSTLTIQRTQQEDSAVYLCASLLAVSSYEQYFGPGTRLTVT.

The CDR3 loop is CASSRVYGDSTYNEQFF. CDR3 nucleotides: TGTGCCAGTAGTAGGGTCTATGGGGATTCAACCTACAATGAGCAGTTCTTC. V and J are TRBV19 and TRBJ2-1; unclear D gene. The CDR3 has 17 amino acids. The V gene's germline CDR1 is LNHDA and CDR2 SQIVND (reference sequence). V gave up 4 bases and J gave up 2 bases, with 18 bases separating them. Full variable domain (rest looked up from reference TRBV19 and TRBJ2-1): DGGITQSPKYLFRKEGQNVTLSCEQNLNHDAMYWYRQDPGQGLRLIYYSQIVNDFQKGDIAEGYSVSREKKESFPLTVTSAQKNPTAFYLCASSRVYGDSTYNEQFFGPGTRLTVL.

This chain uses TRBV18 with TRBJ2-1, with TRBD2 matching over 7 bases. The germline CDR1 and CDR2 sequences are KGHSH and LQKENI. The CDR3 extends over 17 amino acids. With 2 bases clipped from V and 6 bases from J, the junction kept 13 bases outside the gene matches. The CDR3 sequence: CASSPYSGPQRGNEQFF. CDR3 nucleotide sequence: TGTGCCAGCTCACCATATAGCGGGCCCCAAAGGGGCAATGAGCAGTTCTTC.

Of note for this clonotype: One base away lies a much larger clone, so this may be a sequencing read error. The chain links TRBV6-2 or TRBV6-3 to TRBJ2-5; D perhaps matches TRBD1 (6 bases). Germline V gene lookup returns CDR1 MNHEY and CDR2 SVGEGT. CDR3 length: 14 residues. This CDR3 reads CASSWTVYQETQHF. The CDR3 DNA reads TGTGCCAGCAGTTGGACAGTGTACCAAGAGACCCAGCACTTC.

The V and J genes are TRBV6-1 and TRBJ2-2; TRBD1 matches 9 bases. The germline CDR1 and CDR2 sequences are MNHNS and SASEGT. Unmatched junction bases numbered 3, after V lost 6 bases and J lost 1 base. This CDR3 is built from 15 residues. The CDR3 coding sequence is TGTGCCAGCAGGACAGGGGGGAAGAACACCGGGGAGCTGTTTTTT. This sequence encodes CASRTGGKNTGELFF.

This chain uses TRBV5-1 with TRBJ2-3; D may correspond to TRBD1 or TRBD2 (5 bases each). V lost 4 bases to trimming and J lost 6 bases, with 21 bases between them. CDR3 length equals 16 residues. CDR1 and CDR2 (germline): SGHRS, YFSETQ. The CDR3 spells CASSPGGDPRADTQYF. The CDR3 DNA reads TGCGCCAGCAGCCCGGGTGGGGACCCGCGGGCCGATACGCAGTATTTT.

As regards this clonotype: This may be a read error, as it is one base from a much larger clone. The chain couples TRBV5-6 to TRBJ2-7; 7 nucleotides line up with TRBD1. The V gene's germline CDR1 is SGHDT and CDR2 YYEEEE. There are 14 residues in the CDR3. CDR3 DNA sequence: TGTACCAGCAGCTTCCTCGACAGGGCCTACGAGCAGTACTTC. This encodes CTSSFLDRAYEQYF.

The genes are TRBV4-1 and TRBJ2-2, with D uncertain. The CDR3 spans 16 residues. The V end was cut by 0 bases, the J end by 10 bases, with 18 bases between. The V gene's germline CDR1 is MGHRA and CDR2 YSYEKL. The CDR3 DNA reads TGCGCCAGCAGCCAAGACCTCTCCCGGACCCGGCCGGAGCTGTTTTTT. It translates to CASSQDLSRTRPELFF.

The rearrangement links TRBV15 to TRBJ1-1; 7 nucleotides line up with TRBD1. J lost 6 bases, V lost 3 bases, and 7 bases had no gene match. The germline V gene has CDR1 LNHNV and CDR2 YYDKDF (reference sequence). The CDR3 sequence is 14 residues long. The CDR3 reads CATSSPTGPAEAFF. DNA for the CDR3: TGTGCCACCAGCAGTCCGACAGGGCCCGCTGAAGCTTTCTTT. Together with reference TRBV15 and TRBJ1-1, the CDR3 gives the full variable domain: DAMVIQNPRYQVTQFGKPVTLSCSQTLNHNVMYWYQQKSSQAPKLLFHYYDKDFNNEADTPDNFQSRRPNTSFCFLDIRSPGLGDTAMYLCATSSPTGPAEAFFGQGTRLTVV.

This clonotype was recorded a few times. This chain uses TRBV5-6 with TRBJ2-3; D uncertain. Trimming shortened V by 0 bases and J by 2 bases, and 10 bases separated the two germline ends. The V gene's germline CDR1 is SGHDT and CDR2 YYEEEE. The CDR3 loop spans 15 amino acids. The CDR3 loop is CASSLGGALTDTQYF. For the CDR3, the DNA is TGTGCCAGCAGCTTGGGAGGAGCGCTCACAGATACGCAGTATTTT.

This clonotype was counted only a few times. The V gene is TRBV9, the J gene TRBJ2-1, with a weak D call TRBD2 (6 bases). The ends were cut back, 4 bases at V and 6 bases at J, with 14 bases in the middle. The germline CDR1 and CDR2 sequences are SGDLS and YYNGEE. The CDR3 extends over 14 amino acids. DNA for the CDR3: TGTGCCAGCAGCCAGACTAGTCGGAGCAATGAGCAGTTCTTC. It codes for CASSQTSRSNEQFF.

CDR3 protein: CASSQDSAISSNTGELFF. DNA for the CDR3: TGTGCCAGCAGCCAAGATAGTGCGATCAGTTCGAACACCGGGGAGCTGTTTTTT. The rearrangement joins TRBV4-2 to TRBJ2-2; no clear D. This CDR3 has 18 amino acids. Per germline, CDR1 LGHNA and CDR2 YNFKEQ. The V end lost 0 bases, the J end lost 0 bases, and 14 bases lay between the germline ends.

This chain uses TRBV19 with TRBJ1-2, with D hard to call. Trimming stripped 0 bases from V and 4 bases from J, with 12 bases between. CDR1 LNHDA and CDR2 SQIVND come from the germline V gene (reference sequence). The CDR3 is 15 residues long. The CDR3 sequence: CASSIDVVSSYGYTF. The DNA for the CDR3 is TGTGCCAGTAGTATAGATGTGGTATCTAGCTATGGCTACACCTTC.

In DNA form, the CDR3 reads TGTGCCATCAGTGGTAACCGGGACCGAGATCAGCCCCAGCATTTT. It translates to CAISGNRDRDQPQHF. The chain joins TRBV10-3 to TRBJ1-5; TRBD1 is a possible D gene (5 bases). Trimming stripped 4 bases from V and 5 bases from J, with 15 bases between. The V gene's germline CDR1 is ENHRY and CDR2 SYGVKD. This CDR3 contains 15 residues.

A few counts support this clonotype. This rearrangement joins TRBV12-3 or TRBV12-4 to TRBJ2-1; a possible D gene is TRBD2 (5 bases). The CDR3 has 15 amino acids. V lost 0 bases to trimming and J lost 6 bases, with 12 bases between them. CDR3 DNA: TGTGCCAGCAGTTTAGCACTAGTATTGGGCAATGAGCAGTTCTTC. This gives the protein CASSLALVLGNEQFF.

The rearrangement uses TRBV5-1 and TRBJ2-1; D not certain. The CDR3 has 16 amino acids. CDR1 and CDR2 from the germline V gene are SGHRS and YFSETQ. V lost 5 bases to trimming and J lost 0 bases, with 15 bases between them. The DNA for the CDR3 is TGCGCCAGCAGTAATAGCCTGAGAGCCTCCTACAATGAGCAGTTCTTC. This translates into CASSNSLRASYNEQFF. Filled out from reference TRBV5-1 and TRBJ2-1, the complete variable domain reads KAGVTQTPRYLIKTRGQQVTLSCSPISGHRSVSWYQQTPGQGLQFLFEYFSETQRNKGNFPGRFSGRQFSNSRSEMNVSTLELGDSALYLCASSNSLRASYNEQFFGPGTRLTVL.